The 28 T cell receptor beta chains below all came from one sample that was sequenced in a study of blood T cell repertoires in COVID-19. Libraries were prepared by immunoSEQ multiplex PCR; TCRdb keeps only in-frame clonotypes and omits some of them. The data hold roughly 290,000 clones, with approximately 85% observed a single time. Material for sequencing was PBMCs or T cells enriched from blood (not recorded which). These receptors were taken from a man aged 25 to 40 who had recovered from COVID-19.

For the CDR3, the DNA is TGTGCCAGCAGCTTAGATGCGGGGTCAAGAAACACCATATATTTT. Translating gives CASSLDAGSRNTIYF. This chain links TRBV7-3 with TRBJ1-3; D is uncertain. V lost 2 bases, J lost 5 bases, and 13 bases lay in between. The CDR3 extends over 15 amino acids. Germline V lookup: CDR1 SGHTA, CDR2 FQGTGA.

The chain links TRBV19 to TRBJ1-2; 8 bases line up with TRBD1. V shed 6 bases and J 4 bases; nucleotides not matched to a gene: 13. The CDR3 sequence is 16 residues long. Germline V lookup: CDR1 LNHDA, CDR2 SQIVND (reference sequence). As DNA, the CDR3 is TGTGCCAGTAGATCGCGACAGGGGCGGCCCTCCTATGGCTACACCTTC. This sequence encodes CASRSRQGRPSYGYTF.

The chain carries TRBV29-1 and TRBJ2-7, with D possibly matching TRBD2 (5 bases). V was trimmed by 4 bases and J by 6 bases, leaving 13 bases between them. The CDR3 spans 12 residues. The germline CDR1 and CDR2 sequences are SQVTM and ANQGSEA. CDR3 DNA sequence: TGCAGCGTTGCGGAGGTAGGTTCCGAGCAGTACTTC. Translating gives CSVAEVGSEQYF.

The chain carries TRBV11-2 and TRBJ1-1, with a tentative D call TRBD1 (6 bases). The germline gives CDR1 SGHAT, CDR2 FQNNGV. With 1 base removed from V and 4 bases from J, the gap between germline ends came to 10 bases. The CDR3 has 14 residues. In DNA, the CDR3 is TGTGCCAGCAGCTTAGGGACAGAGGGCACTGAAGCTTTCTTT. Its protein is CASSLGTEGTEAFF.

This clone was seen only a few times. J is TRBJ1-1 and V is TRBV12-3 or TRBV12-4; D gene ambiguous. Trimming took 6 bases from V and 3 from J, leaving 8 bases between them. The CDR3 length is 12 residues. CDR3 bases: TGTGCCAGCAGATTAACGGACACTGAAGCTTTCTTT. This codes for CASRLTDTEAFF.

CDR3 sequence reads: CASSPEGAGGLTDSYEQYF. In DNA, the CDR3 is TGTGCCAGCAGCCCCGAGGGAGCGGGGGGCTTGACTGACTCCTACGAGCAGTACTTC. The chain employs TRBV3-1 (or the pseudogene TRBV3-2) and TRBJ2-7; the match to TRBD2 covers 9 bases. With 4 bases clipped from V and 0 bases from J, the junction kept 16 bases outside the gene matches. The CDR3 covers 19 residues. Germline lookup yields CDR1 LGHDT and CDR2 YNNKEL (reference sequence).

This chain uses TRBV5-1 with TRBJ2-7; D remains ambiguous. The CDR3 is 11 residues long. Trimming removed 0 bases at V and 6 bases at J, with 4 bases between. CDR1 is SGHRS, CDR2 YFSETQ, per germline. The CDR3 spells CASSLGPEQYF. DNA of the CDR3: TGCGCCAGCAGCTTGGGGCCCGAGCAGTACTTC.

V and J are TRBV14 and TRBJ2-5; the match to TRBD2 covers 7 bases. Germline lookup yields CDR1 SGHDN and CDR2 FVKESK. CDR3 length: 16 residues. Germline trimming cut 0 bases from V and 1 base from J; bases unmatched to any gene: 5. This CDR3 is CASSQERGLRQETQYF. As DNA, the CDR3 is TGTGCCAGCAGCCAAGAACGGGGACTACGCCAAGAGACCCAGTACTTC.

This rearrangement joins TRBV2 to TRBJ2-2; 11 bases align to TRBD1. J gave up 6 bases and V 7 bases, and 7 bases lay outside the gene matches. CDR3 size: 15 residues. Germline V lookup: CDR1 SNHLY, CDR2 FYNNEI. The CDR3 loop reads CASTPGQGGAGELFF. For the CDR3, the DNA is TGTGCCAGCACTCCGGGACAGGGGGGAGCCGGGGAGCTGTTTTTT.

J is TRBJ2-7 and V is TRBV19; 10 nucleotides match TRBD1. Germline assignment: CDR1 LNHDA and CDR2 SQIVND (reference sequence). The CDR3 runs 13 residues. J gave up 7 bases and V 9 bases, and 9 bases lay outside the gene matches. The CDR3 region is CARLGQGIGEQYF. CDR3 nucleotides: TGTGCCAGGTTGGGACAGGGGATAGGGGAGCAGTACTTC. Drawing the rest from reference TRBV19 and TRBJ2-7, the complete variable domain is DGGITQSPKYLFRKEGQNVTLSCEQNLNHDAMYWYRQDPGQGLRLIYYSQIVNDFQKGDIAEGYSVSREKKESFPLTVTSAQKNPTAFYLCARLGQGIGEQYFGPGTRLTVT.

The V and J genes are TRBV2 and TRBJ2-3; maybe TRBD1 (5 bases). CDR3 length equals 14 residues. The germline V gene encodes CDR1 SNHLY and CDR2 FYNNEI. The germline V and J ends were trimmed by 3 bases and 5 bases, with 12 bases remaining between them. The CDR3 DNA reads as TGTGCCAGCAGTGAGCAGGGTCCGGGAGATACGCAGTATTTT. This encodes CASSEQGPGDTQYF.

The V call is TRBV11-2, the J call TRBJ1-6; 9 bases match TRBD1. Germline trimming cut 7 bases from V and 10 bases from J; bases unmatched to any gene: 14. CDR1 is SGHAT and CDR2 is FQNNGV in the germline V gene. The CDR3 consists of 16 residues. The CDR3 is CASTSHMDRGGSPLHF. In DNA, the CDR3 is TGTGCCAGCACCTCACACATGGACAGGGGTGGATCACCCCTCCACTTT.

V usage is TRBV11-2 and J usage is TRBJ2-2; tentative D call: TRBD2 (6 bases). V lost 5 bases, J lost 4 bases, and 11 bases lay in between. Germline-derived CDR1 and CDR2 are SGHAT and FQNNGV. The CDR3 spans 14 residues. The CDR3 nucleotides read TGTGCCAGCAGCCAAGTGACTAGCACCGGGGAGCTGTTTTTT. Translating gives CASSQVTSTGELFF.

V is TRBV7-8 and J is TRBJ2-3, with 8 bases identical to TRBD2. Trimming took 2 bases from V and 10 from J; bases not matched to a gene: 11. Per the germline V gene, CDR1 is SGHVS and CDR2 is FQNEAQ. The CDR3 spans 15 residues. The CDR3 nucleotides read TGTGCCAGCAGCTTATTCACGGGGGGGCCGTACCCGCAGTATTTT. Translated: CASSLFTGGPYPQYF.

The sample holds one count of this clone. J is TRBJ1-6 and V is TRBV5-1; 9 positions agree with TRBD1. CDR3 size: 15 residues. Per germline, CDR1 SGHRS and CDR2 YFSETQ. The V segment lost 0 bases and the J segment 10 bases; nucleotides outside the gene matches: 5. The CDR3 DNA sequence: TGCGCCAGCAGCTTGGGGACAGGGGCAGAATCACCCCTCCACTTT. Translation: CASSLGTGAESPLHF.

This clone was seen only a few times. The chain links TRBV11-2 to TRBJ1-2; possible D gene TRBD1, 6 bases. The CDR3 has 12 amino acids. The germline V and J ends were trimmed by 5 bases and 6 bases, with 10 bases remaining between them. The V gene's germline CDR1 is SGHAT and CDR2 FQNNGV. This CDR3 is CASSAEGDGYTF. In DNA form, the CDR3 reads TGTGCCAGCAGCGCCGAGGGGGATGGCTACACCTTC.

The chain uses TRBV5-5 and TRBJ2-7; no firm D call. This CDR3 is 13 amino acids long. From germline, CDR1 is SGHKS and CDR2 YYEKEE (reference sequence). Trimming left V 0 bases short and J 5 bases short, with 9 bases between. The CDR3 protein is CASSLGAEHEQYF. Here the CDR3 DNA reads TGTGCCAGCAGCTTGGGGGCAGAGCACGAGCAGTACTTC.

This clone was seen a handful of times. The chain's CDR3 is CASSLESGGRSPLHF. The CDR3 DNA is TGTGCCAGCAGCTTAGAGTCAGGGGGCCGATCACCCCTCCACTTT. The rearrangement links TRBV11-2 to TRBJ1-6, with TRBD1 matching 8 bases. This CDR3 is 15 amino acids long. After removal of 0 bases from V and 10 bases from J, the junction contained 5 bases not matched to a gene. The germline CDR1 and CDR2 sequences are SGHAT and FQNNGV.

The CDR3 loop reads CASSVVSGEGETQYF. The DNA for the CDR3 is TGTGCCAGCAGCGTAGTGAGCGGGGAGGGAGAGACCCAGTACTTC. The chain recombines TRBV9 with TRBJ2-5, with 7 bases aligning to TRBD2. Germline-derived CDR1 and CDR2 are SGDLS and YYNGEE. This CDR3 contains 15 residues. J was trimmed by 4 bases and V by 0 bases; bases with no gene match: 6.

V is TRBV6-6 and J is TRBJ2-7, with 7 bases lining up with TRBD1. Germline V CDR1 and CDR2: MNHNY, SVGAGI (reference sequence). The CDR3 loop spans 16 amino acids. Trimming cost V 0 bases and J 4 bases; bases outside gene matches: 9. The CDR3 reads CASSYSPTGRSYEQYF. The CDR3 coding sequence is TGTGCCAGCAGTTACTCCCCGACAGGGAGAAGTTACGAGCAGTACTTC.

CDR3 in DNA: TGTGCCAGCAGTGGCGGGACAGGGAATTCACCCCTCCACTTT. It codes for CASSGGTGNSPLHF. The V call is TRBV27, the J call TRBJ1-6; 9 nucleotides line up with TRBD1. J lost 7 bases, V lost 5 bases, and 3 bases had no gene match. The CDR3 runs to 14 residues. Per the germline V gene, CDR1 is MNHEY and CDR2 is SMNVEV (reference sequence).

In DNA, the CDR3 is TGTGCCAGCAGCCGAGACAACAATGAGCAGTTCTTC. It encodes CASSRDNNEQFF. The chain links TRBV5-4 to TRBJ2-1; D is uncertain. With 4 bases removed from V and 5 bases from J, the gap between germline ends came to 7 bases. This CDR3 has 12 amino acids. Per germline, CDR1 SGHNT and CDR2 YYREEE (reference sequence).

The gene calls are TRBV5-8 and TRBJ1-2; D might be TRBD1 (6 bases). CDR1 SGHTS and CDR2 YDEGEE come from the germline V gene. The CDR3 is 14 amino acids. Trimming left V 5 bases short and J 4 bases short, with 15 bases between. The CDR3 loop reads CASRPGHRTYGYTF. CDR3 DNA sequence: TGTGCCAGCAGGCCGGGACACCGGACCTATGGCTACACCTTC. Complete variable domain (other parts from reference TRBV5-8 and TRBJ1-2): EAGVTQSPTHLIKTRGQQATLRCSPISGHTSVYWYQQALGLGLQFLLWYDEGEERNRGNFPPRFSGRQFPNYSSELNVNALELEDSALYLCASRPGHRTYGYTFGSGTRLTVV.

The gene calls are TRBV5-1 and TRBJ2-3; 9 bases align to TRBD2. J was trimmed by 4 bases and V by 0 bases; bases with no gene match: 6. The CDR3 has 16 amino acids. Germline CDR1 SGHRS, CDR2 YFSETQ. The chain's CDR3 is CASSLGGGGDSDTQYF. The CDR3, as DNA: TGCGCCAGCAGCTTGGGAGGCGGGGGGGATTCAGATACGCAGTATTTT.

The chain couples TRBV7-9 to TRBJ2-1, with 9 bases lining up with TRBD1. This CDR3 contains 15 residues. V shed 5 bases, J shed 2 bases, and the junction held 4 bases outside the gene matches. The V gene's germline CDR1 is SEHNR and CDR2 FQNEAQ (reference sequence). CDR3 amino acids: CASSATGGAYNEQFF. CDR3 sequence (DNA): TGTGCCAGCAGCGCGACAGGGGGGGCCTACAATGAGCAGTTCTTC.

The gene calls are TRBV27 and TRBJ2-7, with 8 nucleotides matching TRBD1. The CDR3 is 15 residues long. V lost 6 bases and J lost 4; bases outside the gene matches: 11. Germline values: CDR1 MNHEY, CDR2 SMNVEV (reference sequence). Here the CDR3 DNA reads TGTGCCAGCAGCCGCGACAGGGGTGTTTGGTACGAGCAGTACTTC. Translated, it gives CASSRDRGVWYEQYF.

The V and J genes are TRBV29-1 and TRBJ1-2; D gene uncertain. V was clipped by 5 bases and J by 6 bases, with 16 bases between them. Germline V CDR1 and CDR2: SQVTM, ANQGSEA. CDR3 length: 13 amino acids. CDR3 sequence: CSVIIWARHGYTF. The CDR3 coding sequence is TGCAGCGTTATCATTTGGGCTCGACATGGCTACACCTTC.

This clone has only one observation. CDR3 nucleotides: TGTGCCAGCAGCGCGAGGGACTGGGAGTTGGGCTACACCTTC. Translation: CASSARDWELGYTF. This sequence joins TRBV9 and TRBJ1-2, with D possibly TRBD1 on 5 matching bases. V dropped 3 bases and J dropped 8 bases, with 17 bases sitting between them. The germline gives CDR1 SGDLS, CDR2 YYNGEE. The CDR3 runs 14 residues.